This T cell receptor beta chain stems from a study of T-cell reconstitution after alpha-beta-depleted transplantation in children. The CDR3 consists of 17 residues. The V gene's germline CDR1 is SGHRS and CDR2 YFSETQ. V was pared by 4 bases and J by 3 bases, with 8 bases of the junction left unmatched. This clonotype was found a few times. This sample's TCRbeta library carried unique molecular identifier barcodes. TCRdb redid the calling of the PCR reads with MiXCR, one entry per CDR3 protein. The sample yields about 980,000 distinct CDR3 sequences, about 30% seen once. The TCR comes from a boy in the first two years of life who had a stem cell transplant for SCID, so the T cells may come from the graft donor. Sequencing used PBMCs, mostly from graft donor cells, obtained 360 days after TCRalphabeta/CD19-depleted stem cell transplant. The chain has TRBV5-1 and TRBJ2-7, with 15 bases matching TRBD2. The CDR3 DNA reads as TGCGCCAGCAGCCCTGGGACTAGCGGGGGGCCCATCTACGAGCAGTACTTC. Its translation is CASSPGTSGGPIYEQYF.